The next 20 T cell receptor beta chains were all read from a single sample in a study of blood T cell repertoires in COVID-19. Using immunoSEQ multiplex PCR, the repertoire was profiled, and TCRdb retains in-frame clones only, with some absent. This table has about 280,000 clones, approximately 91% appearing once. Sequencing was done on a sample of peripheral blood. The origin of the receptors is a woman between 35 and 50 years old who had recovered from COVID-19.

V gene TRBV27 combines with J gene TRBJ2-1; 11 positions agree with TRBD2. The J segment lost 4 bases and the V segment lost 2 bases, leaving 4 bases of the junction unmatched. This CDR3 has 16 residues. The V gene's germline CDR1 is MNHEY and CDR2 SMNVEV (reference sequence). In DNA, the CDR3 is TGTGCCAGCAGTTTAGCGGGGACTAGCGGTTACAATGAGCAGTTCTTC. Its protein product is CASSLAGTSGYNEQFF.

The gene calls are TRBV7-3 and TRBJ2-2; 10 nucleotides agree with TRBD1. Germline CDR1 is SGHTA and CDR2 is FQGTGA. V gave up 4 bases and J gave up 5 bases; unmatched junction bases: 10. The CDR3 spans 17 residues. CDR3 DNA sequence: TGTGCCAGCAGCTCGCCTGACAGGGGGCGGGGGACCGGGGAGCTGTTTTTT. Protein sequence: CASSSPDRGRGTGELFF.

This clone was seen a few times. This chain uses TRBV7-3 with TRBJ2-7; the match to TRBD1 covers 9 bases. Per germline, CDR1 SGHTA and CDR2 FQGTGA. The CDR3 consists of 18 residues. Losses at the gene ends were 0 bases for V and 1 base for J; bases not matched to a gene: 10. CDR3 sequence (DNA): TGTGCCAGCAGCTTAACAGAAACCCGGGACAGGGAATCCTACGAGCAGTACTTC. As protein: CASSLTETRDRESYEQYF.

This rearrangement joins TRBV27 to TRBJ2-7; D possibly corresponds to TRBD2 (5 bases). Germline V lookup: CDR1 MNHEY, CDR2 SMNVEV (reference sequence). This CDR3 spans 15 amino acids. Trimming shortened V by 6 bases and J by 7 bases, and 22 bases separated the two germline ends. The CDR3 DNA sequence: TGTGCCAGCAGCGGCGGACTTCCCATTATTGGAGAGCAGTACTTC. Translating it yields CASSGGLPIIGEQYF.

This sequence joins TRBV4-1 and TRBJ1-2, with 8 bases lining up with TRBD1. V lost 3 bases to trimming and J lost 6 bases; unmatched junction nucleotides: 18. The CDR3 length is 18 residues. The germline gives CDR1 MGHRA, CDR2 YSYEKL. CDR3 in DNA: TGCGCCAGCAGCCATGTAACGGGGATCCAGGGGGCTTCGGATGGCTACACCTTC. Encoded protein: CASSHVTGIQGASDGYTF.

The chain joins TRBV28 to TRBJ2-3; TRBD2 matches 9 bases. CDR1 MDHEN and CDR2 SYDVKM come from the germline V gene. The junction had 4 bases not matched to a gene; V was cut back by 6 bases and J by 3 bases. This CDR3 spans 14 amino acids. Written as DNA, the CDR3 is TGTGCCAGCAGCCCCGGACTAGCGACAGATACGCAGTATTTT. The encoded protein is CASSPGLATDTQYF.

The chain is built from TRBV14 and TRBJ2-1, with 11 bases fitting TRBD2. The germline V gene has CDR1 SGHDN and CDR2 FVKESK. The J segment lost 7 bases and the V segment lost 4 bases, leaving 0 bases of the junction unmatched. The CDR3 spans 13 residues. The CDR3 here is CASSLAGGNEQFF. As DNA, the CDR3 is TGTGCCAGCAGCCTAGCGGGAGGGAATGAGCAGTTCTTC.

The chain has TRBV19 and TRBJ1-5, with 7 bases lining up with TRBD1. J lost 3 bases, V lost 7 bases, and 9 bases had no gene match. Germline lookup yields CDR1 LNHDA and CDR2 SQIVND (reference sequence). The CDR3 is 15 residues long. CDR3 region: CASTLTGPHNQPQHF. The CDR3 coding sequence is TGTGCCAGTACTTTGACAGGGCCTCACAATCAGCCCCAGCATTTT.

The chain carries TRBV6-6 and TRBJ1-4; 10 nucleotides line up with TRBD1. CDR1 is MNHNY, CDR2 SVGAGI, per germline (reference sequence). With 4 bases clipped from V and 5 bases from J, the junction kept 1 base outside the gene matches. The CDR3 length is 14 residues. The CDR3 sequence: CASSSTGGNEKLFF. Written as DNA, the CDR3 is TGTGCCAGCAGTTCGACAGGGGGCAATGAAAAACTGTTTTTT.

V is TRBV4-1 and J is TRBJ2-7, with TRBD1 identical over 7 bases. This CDR3 is built from 17 residues. The germline gives CDR1 MGHRA, CDR2 YSYEKL. V lost 1 base and J lost 1; bases outside the gene matches: 10. This CDR3 is CASSQVPGQKNSYEQYF. For the CDR3, the DNA is TGCGCCAGCAGCCAAGTCCCGGGACAGAAGAATTCCTACGAGCAGTACTTC.

J is TRBJ1-3 and V is TRBV4-2; a possible D gene is TRBD1 (6 bases). Per germline, CDR1 LGHNA and CDR2 YNFKEQ. This CDR3 spans 14 amino acids. Trimming removed 3 bases from V and 4 bases from J, with 10 bases in between. The CDR3 DNA follows: TGTGCCAGCAGCCACGACGGACAGGGAAACACCATATATTTT. Translation: CASSHDGQGNTIYF.

The chain uses TRBV5-1 and TRBJ1-6; possible D gene TRBD1, 5 bases. The CDR3 is 16 residues long. V lost 0 bases, J lost 3 bases, and 10 bases lay in between. The germline V gene has CDR1 SGHRS and CDR2 YFSETQ. This chain's CDR3 is CASSLAEQGYNSPLHF. The CDR3 bases are TGCGCCAGCAGCTTGGCCGAGCAGGGCTATAATTCACCCCTCCACTTT.

The chain recombines TRBV28 with TRBJ2-3, with 16 bases matching TRBD2. The V gene end was trimmed by 6 bases and the J gene end by 4 bases; junction bases not matched to a gene: 4. This CDR3 contains 16 residues. The germline V gene encodes CDR1 MDHEN and CDR2 SYDVKM. The CDR3 DNA reads TGTGCCAGCAGCCGCGGGACTAGCGGGAGGGCAGATACGCAGTATTTT. Translation: CASSRGTSGRADTQYF. Based on the CDR3 plus reference TRBV28 and TRBJ2-3, the full variable domain is DVKVTQSSRYLVKRTGEKVFLECVQDMDHENMFWYRQDPGLGLRLIYFSYDVKMKEKGDIPEGYSVSREKKERFSLILESASTNQTSMYLCASSRGTSGRADTQYFGPGTRLTVL.

For this clone: At one boundary the junction diverges from the germline segment, which might be a read error. The CDR3 is CASSSDRGVYEQYF. The CDR3 DNA follows: TGTGCCAGTAGCTCGGACAGGGGGGTCTACGAGCAGTACTTC. This chain joins TRBV11-2 and TRBJ2-7, with 10 bases that match TRBD1. The CDR3 has 14 amino acids. CDR1 and CDR2 from the germline V gene are SGHAT and FQNNGV.

The V and J genes are TRBV15 and TRBJ2-3; D gene uncertain. The CDR3 covers 14 residues. Germline CDR1 and CDR2: LNHNV and YYDKDF (reference sequence). V was cut by 3 bases and J by 5 bases, with 12 bases left in between. The CDR3 sequence is CATSRANPGDTQYF. The CDR3 bases are TGTGCCACCAGCAGGGCGAATCCGGGAGATACGCAGTATTTT.

The chain recombines TRBV27 with TRBJ2-2; possible D gene TRBD1, 5 bases. The CDR3 covers 12 residues. The germline CDR1 and CDR2 sequences are MNHEY and SMNVEV (reference sequence). V shed 6 bases and J shed 7 bases, with 9 bases lying between them. As DNA, the CDR3 is TGTGCCAGCAGACCAGGGTACGGGGAGCTGTTTTTT. Protein sequence: CASRPGYGELFF.

The V call is TRBV6-2 or TRBV6-3, the J call TRBJ1-2; D remains unclear. The CDR3 is 12 residues long. Trimming pared 0 bases from V and 6 bases from J, leaving 5 bases between. Germline CDR1 reads MNHEY; CDR2 reads SVGEGT. The CDR3 DNA is TGTGCCAGCAGTTACTCGGCGGATGGCTACACCTTC. It encodes CASSYSADGYTF.

The rearrangement links TRBV2 to TRBJ1-2, with TRBD1 as a possible D gene (6 bases). Between the trimmed V and J ends, which lost 2 bases and 3 bases, there was a span of 10 bases. Germline V gene data show CDR1 as SNHLY and CDR2 as FYNNEI. CDR3 size: 14 residues. CDR3 loop: CASSENQGYYGYTF. The CDR3 nucleotides read TGTGCCAGCAGTGAAAACCAGGGGTACTATGGCTACACCTTC.

The table lists this clone with a count of one. CDR3 nucleotides: TGTGCCAGCAGCTTGGACAGTCTGAACACTGAAGCTTTCTTT. This gives the protein CASSLDSLNTEAFF. The chain links TRBV5-8 to TRBJ1-1; D not certain. The germline gives CDR1 SGHTS, CDR2 YDEGEE. Between the trimmed V and J ends, which lost 0 bases and 0 bases, there was a span of 6 bases. CDR3 length: 14 residues. Using reference TRBV5-8 and TRBJ1-1 for the parts outside the CDR3, the full variable domain is EAGVTQSPTHLIKTRGQQATLRCSPISGHTSVYWYQQALGLGLQFLLWYDEGEERNRGNFPPRFSGRQFPNYSSELNVNALELEDSALYLCASSLDSLNTEAFFGQGTRLTVV.

This clone was seen a single time. This chain joins TRBV5-1 and TRBJ2-5; 7 bases match TRBD2. This CDR3 has 16 amino acids. The germline V gene has CDR1 SGHRS and CDR2 YFSETQ. J lost 0 bases, V lost 0 bases, and 5 bases had no gene match. The CDR3: CASSLVAGSYQETQYF. The DNA for the CDR3 is TGCGCCAGCAGCTTGGTAGCGGGCTCGTACCAAGAGACCCAGTACTTC.